This T cell receptor (beta chain) appears in the sequencing data of a study of lymphopenia after photon versus proton radiotherapy. Study-level findings and limits: Only patients who died were analyzed for survival; proton advantage is unproven. After the lymphocyte nadir, photon-treated repertoires showed oligoclonal expansion, especially of CD8+ Temra cells. Photon-treated patients lost naive T cells and TCR diversity; proton-treated stayed stable. A bigger post-nadir fall in TCR diversity correlated inversely with survival time in deceased patients.

TCRdb's copy holds only in-frame clones and misses some; the assay was immunoSEQ multiplex PCR. The table includes 25,000 to 35,000 clones, approximately 89% detected once. The CDR3 has 16 amino acids. With 2 bases removed from V and 0 bases from J, the gap between germline ends came to 13 bases. CDR1 is SGHTA and CDR2 is FQGNSA in the germline V gene. A few counts support this clone. Its antigen remains unidentified. V and J are TRBV7-2 and TRBJ2-5, with a weak D call TRBD2 (6 bases). The sample in question was peripheral blood, obtained from a patient treated with proton-based radiotherapy. This sequence originates from a woman aged 65 to 85 with pancreatic cancer. Some clones in this sample may be carry-over from other donors' samples. The CDR3 DNA sequence: TGTGCCAGCAGCTTACTGGTTAGCGGAAACCAAGAGACCCAGTACTTC. As protein: CASSLLVSGNQETQYF.